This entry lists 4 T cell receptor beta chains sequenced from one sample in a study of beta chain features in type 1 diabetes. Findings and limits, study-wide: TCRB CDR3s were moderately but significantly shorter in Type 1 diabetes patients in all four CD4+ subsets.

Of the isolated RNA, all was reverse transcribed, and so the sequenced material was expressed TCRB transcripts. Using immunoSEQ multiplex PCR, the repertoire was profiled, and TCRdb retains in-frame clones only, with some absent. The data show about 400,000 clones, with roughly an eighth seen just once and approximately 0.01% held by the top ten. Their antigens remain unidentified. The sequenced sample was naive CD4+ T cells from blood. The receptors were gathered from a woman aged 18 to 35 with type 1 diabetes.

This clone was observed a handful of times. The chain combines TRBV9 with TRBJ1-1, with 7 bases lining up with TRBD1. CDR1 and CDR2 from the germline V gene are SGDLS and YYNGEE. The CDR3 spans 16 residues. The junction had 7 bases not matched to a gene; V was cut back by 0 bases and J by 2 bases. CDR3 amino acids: CASSVAQGVLNTEAFF. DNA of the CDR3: TGTGCCAGCAGCGTAGCCCAGGGGGTCCTAAACACTGAAGCTTTCTTT. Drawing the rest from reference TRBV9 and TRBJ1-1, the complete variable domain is DSGVTQTPKHLITATGQRVTLRCSPRSGDLSVYWYQQSLDQGLQFLIQYYNGEERAKGNILERFSAQQFPDLHSELNLSSLELGDSALYFCASSVAQGVLNTEAFFGQGTRLTVV.

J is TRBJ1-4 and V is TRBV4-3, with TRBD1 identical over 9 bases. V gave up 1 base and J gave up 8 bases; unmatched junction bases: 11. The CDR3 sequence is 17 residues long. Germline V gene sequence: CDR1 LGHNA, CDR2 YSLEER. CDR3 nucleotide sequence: TGCGCCAGCAGCCAAGTACCGACGGGACAGGGTATCGAAAAACTGTTTTTT. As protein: CASSQVPTGQGIEKLFF.

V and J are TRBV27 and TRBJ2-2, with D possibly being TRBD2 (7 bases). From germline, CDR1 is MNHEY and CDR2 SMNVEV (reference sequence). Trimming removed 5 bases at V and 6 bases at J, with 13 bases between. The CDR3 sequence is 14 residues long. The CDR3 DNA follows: TGTGCCAGCAGTCTCTCGGGGGGCCCCGGGGAGCTGTTTTTT. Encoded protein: CASSLSGGPGELFF.

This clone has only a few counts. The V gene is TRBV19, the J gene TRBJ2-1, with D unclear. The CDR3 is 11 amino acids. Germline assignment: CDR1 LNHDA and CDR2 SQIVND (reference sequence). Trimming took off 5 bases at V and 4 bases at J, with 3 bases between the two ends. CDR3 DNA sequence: TGTGCCAGTAGTCAGTACAATGAGCAGTTCTTC. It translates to CASSQYNEQFF.